This is a list of T cell receptor beta chains from one sample in a study of T cell repertoires in cytomegalovirus infection. TCRdb passed the reads through MiXCR, listing each CDR3 protein once. There are 100,000 to 150,000 distinct CDR3 sequences in the sample; roughly a quarter occur only once, and approximately 35% lies in the top ten. These receptors' targets are unknown. The material sequenced was PBMCs, sequenced either directly or after in vitro stimulation (not recorded which). The receptor set was obtained from a human donor in good health (CMV status not recorded). Some clones in this sample may be carry-over from other donors' samples. CDR3s include the opening cysteine and the closing phenylalanine or tryptophan. D genes are given only for firm matches. Only part of the rows carry a size: once, few, many, or a class if the clone is expanded.

TRBJ2-3 TRBV7-9 many NA CASSLDGDTQYF TGTGCCAGCAGCTTAGACGGGGATACGCAGTATTTT
TRBJ1-5 TRBV19 NA NA CASSKGVWGNQPQHF TGTGCCAGTAGTAAGGGGGTATGGGGCAATCAGCCCCAGCATTTT
TRBJ1-1 TRBV2 once NA CASTSRSEAFF TGTGCCAGCACGTCTCGGTCTGAAGCTTTCTTT
TRBJ1-4 TRBV6-1 NA NA CASSYAYLQGEKLFF TGTGCCAGCAGCTACGCCTACCTCCAAGGGGAAAAACTGTTTTTT
TRBJ1-2 TRBV28 many NA CASNFFSGGKDGYTF TGTGCCAGCAATTTCTTTTCAGGAGGGAAGGATGGCTACACCTTC
TRBJ1-2 TRBV6-5 NA NA CASSYSINAVNYGYTF TGTGCCAGCAGTTACTCGATTAATGCGGTTAACTATGGCTACACCTTC
TRBJ2-6 TRBV11-2 NA NA CASSLVGGGGANVLTF TGTGCCAGCAGCTTAGTCGGCGGAGGGGGGGCCAACGTCCTGACTTTC
TRBJ1-6 TRBV7-9 few NA CASSSKGRDSPLHF TGTGCCAGCAGCTCAAAAGGGAGGGATTCACCCCTCCACTTT
TRBJ2-7 TRBV7-2 many NA CASSLAGSSGAYEQYF TGTGCCAGCAGCTTAGCGGGATCCAGCGGTGCCTACGAGCAGTACTTC
TRBJ2-7 TRBV7-9 few TRBD1 CASSLSPGQGYYEQYF TGTGCCAGCAGCTTAAGTCCGGGACAGGGGTACTACGAGCAGTACTTC
TRBJ1-1 TRBV5-5 few TRBD1 CASRVNRGLNTEAFF TGTGCCAGCAGGGTTAACAGGGGGTTGAACACTGAAGCTTTCTTT
TRBJ2-3 TRBV10-3 NA NA CAISPGSAATDTQYF TGTGCCATCAGCCCGGGATCAGCGGCCACAGATACGCAGTATTTT
TRBJ2-1 TRBV4-2 NA NA CASSQDGGSEQFF TGTGCCAGCAGCCAAGATGGAGGGAGTGAGCAGTTCTTC
TRBJ2-2 TRBV11-2 NA TRBD2 CASSLDPGLAGSGELFF TGTGCCAGCAGCTTAGATCCCGGACTAGCGGGATCTGGGGAGCTGTTTTTT
TRBJ1-6 TRBV19 NA NA CARNTGADNSPLHF TGTGCCAGGAACACCGGGGCCGATAATTCACCCCTCCACTTT
TRBJ2-1 TRBV6-5 NA NA CASSYRPGDEQFF TGTGCCAGCAGTTATAGGCCGGGGGATGAGCAGTTCTTC
TRBJ2-7 TRBV4-1 NA TRBD2 CASSQPTSGSFEQYF TGCGCCAGCAGCCAGCCGACTAGCGGGAGTTTTGAGCAGTACTTC
TRBJ2-2 TRBV2 few TRBD2 CASSASGYRWELFF TGTGCCAGCAGTGCTAGCGGGTATAGGTGGGAGCTGTTTTTT
TRBJ2-6 TRBV29-1 few NA CSATVSGANVLTF TGCAGCGCGACGGTTTCGGGGGCCAACGTCCTGACTTTC
TRBJ1-4 TRBV7-8 NA NA CASSAGQGYEKLFF TGTGCCAGCAGCGCGGGTCAAGGGTATGAAAAACTGTTTTTT
TRBJ2-3 TRBV5-4 many TRBD2 CASSPSGTSGKGTQYF TGTGCCAGCAGCCCCTCCGGGACTAGCGGGAAGGGTACGCAGTATTTT
TRBJ1-5 TRBV19 NA NA CASKGEAENQPQHF TGTGCCAGTAAGGGGGAGGCGGAAAATCAGCCCCAGCATTTT
TRBJ2-7 TRBV4-1 NA NA CASSQGNTGISYEQYF TGCGCCAGCAGCCAAGGGAATACAGGGATCTCCTACGAGCAGTACTTC
TRBJ1-5 TRBV24-1 NA NA CATSEAGRSEQPQHF TGTGCCACCAGTGAGGCAGGGAGGTCGGAACAGCCCCAGCACTTT
TRBJ2-1 TRBV20-1 few NA CSARVYEQFF TGCAGTGCTAGAGTGTATGAGCAGTTCTTC
TRBJ1-2 TRBV20-1 NA NA CSASQVVNYGYTF TGCAGTGCTAGTCAGGTCGTTAACTATGGCTACACCTTC
TRBJ2-5 TRBV7-9 few TRBD2 CASSALAGQQETQYF TGTGCCAGCAGCGCTCTAGCGGGGCAACAAGAGACCCAGTACTTC
TRBJ2-5 TRBV20-1 many TRBD2 CSAVQAGGPETQYF TGCAGTGCTGTCCAAGCGGGAGGGCCAGAGACCCAGTACTTC
TRBJ1-1 TRBV5-1 NA TRBD1 CASSLVGQDEAFF TGCGCCAGCAGCTTGGTAGGACAGGATGAAGCTTTCTTT
TRBJ2-5 TRBV15 NA NA CATSRDRGSLETQYF TGTGCCACCAGCAGAGATCGCGGCAGTCTAGAGACCCAGTACTTC
TRBJ2-1 TRBV12-3/TRBV12-4 few NA CASSLGRSEQFF TGTGCCAGCAGTTTAGGGCGAAGCGAGCAGTTCTTC
TRBJ2-3 TRBV5-4 NA NA CASSFGEGGVNTQYF NA
TRBJ2-3 TRBV12-3/TRBV12-4 NA NA CASSRGSLLTDTQYF TGTGCCAGCAGCAGGGGCAGCCTCCTCACAGATACGCAGTATTTT
TRBJ2-7 TRBV29-1 NA NA CSVGGLTYEQYF TGCAGCGTCGGGGGACTCACTTACGAGCAGTACTTC
TRBJ2-5 TRBV7-2 many TRBD2 CASSLLAGGAETQYF TGTGCCAGCAGCTTACTAGCGGGAGGGGCAGAGACCCAGTACTTC
TRBJ2-1 TRBV7-3 few TRBD2 CASSLARLARYNEQFF TGTGCCAGCAGCTTAGCTAGACTAGCCCGCTACAATGAGCAGTTCTTC
TRBJ2-5 TRBV7-2 many NA CASSLVGSGWYQETQYF TGTGCCAGCAGCTTAGTCGGGTCAGGGTGGTACCAAGAGACCCAGTACTTC